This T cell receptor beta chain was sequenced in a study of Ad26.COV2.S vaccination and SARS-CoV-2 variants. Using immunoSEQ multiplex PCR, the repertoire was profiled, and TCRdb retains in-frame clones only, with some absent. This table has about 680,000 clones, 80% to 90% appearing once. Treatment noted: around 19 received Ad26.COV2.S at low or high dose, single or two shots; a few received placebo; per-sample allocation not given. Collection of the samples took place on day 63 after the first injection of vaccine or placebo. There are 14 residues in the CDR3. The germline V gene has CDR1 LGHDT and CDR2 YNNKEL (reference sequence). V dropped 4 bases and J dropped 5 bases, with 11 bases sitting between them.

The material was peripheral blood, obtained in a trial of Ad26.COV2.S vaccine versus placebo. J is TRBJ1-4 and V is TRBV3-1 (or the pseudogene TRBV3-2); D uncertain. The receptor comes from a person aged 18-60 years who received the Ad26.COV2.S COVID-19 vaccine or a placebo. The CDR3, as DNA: TGTGCCAGCAGCCCGCCAAATTTGAATGAAAAACTGTTTTTT. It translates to CASSPPNLNEKLFF.